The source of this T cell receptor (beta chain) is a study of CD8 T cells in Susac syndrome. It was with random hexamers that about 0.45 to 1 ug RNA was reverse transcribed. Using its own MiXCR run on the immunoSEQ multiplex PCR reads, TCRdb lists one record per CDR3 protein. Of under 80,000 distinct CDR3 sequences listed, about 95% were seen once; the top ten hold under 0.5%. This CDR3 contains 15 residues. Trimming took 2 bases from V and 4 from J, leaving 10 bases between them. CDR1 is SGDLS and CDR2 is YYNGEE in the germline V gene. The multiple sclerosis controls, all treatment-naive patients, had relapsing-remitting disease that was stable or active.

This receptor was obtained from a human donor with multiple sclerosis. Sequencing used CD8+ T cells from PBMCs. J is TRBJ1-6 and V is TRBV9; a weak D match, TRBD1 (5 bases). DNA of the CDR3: TGTGCCAGCAGCGTTGGAGACAGATATAATTCACCCCTCCACTTT. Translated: CASSVGDRYNSPLHF. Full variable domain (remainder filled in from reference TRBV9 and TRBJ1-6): DSGVTQTPKHLITATGQRVTLRCSPRSGDLSVYWYQQSLDQGLQFLIQYYNGEERAKGNILERFSAQQFPDLHSELNLSSLELGDSALYFCASSVGDRYNSPLHFGNGTRLTVT.